Sequencing of this TCR beta chain was carried out in a study of blood T cell repertoires in COVID-19. Turning to the study itself: In each case, the material was cDNA or gDNA derived from T cells, B-cell-depleted T cells, or PBMCs.

The CDR3 spans 14 residues. V was clipped by 2 bases and J by 7 bases, with 13 bases between them. Germline V gene sequence: CDR1 SGHTA, CDR2 FQGTGA. As processed by the authors: The assay estimated nucleated cells by amplifying reference gene primers. The repertoire was sequenced with immunoSEQ multiplex PCR; TCRdb's copy has only in-frame clones and lacks some. V and J calls and clone size are as listed in that table; D and trimming were resolved from the DNA. The repertoire holds 350,000 to 400,000 clones, with 90% as singletons. The chain links TRBV7-3 to TRBJ2-3, with a weak D call TRBD2 (5 bases). The origin of this receptor is a man aged 18 to 35 with active or convalescent COVID-19. The sequenced sample was peripheral blood. The CDR3 DNA sequence: TGTGCCAGCAGCTTAGCCTCACCGGGGAATACGCAGTATTTT. Translated: CASSLASPGNTQYF.